This T cell receptor beta chain was profiled in a study of T cells in Graves' hyperthyroidism and ophthalmopathy. Regarding the study as a whole: Blood also showed most of the thyroid clonotypes that were expanded above 0.001.

TCR beta CDR3 region amplification was performed from RNA transcripts. HTBI primers were used for first-round RT-PCR of the TCR CDR3. In TCRdb, the multiplex PCR reads were re-called with MiXCR into one record per CDR3 protein. The table lists about 720,000 distinct CDR3 sequences, 18% of them singletons, with approximately 16% in the top ten. This clonotype was found many times. Its antigen is not known. J gave up 8 bases and V 0 bases, and 2 bases lay outside the gene matches. This CDR3 is built from 13 residues. In germline, CDR1 is ENHRY, CDR2 SYGVKD. The source of this sequence is a woman aged 50 to 60 with Graves' hyperthyroidism that later progressed to Graves' ophthalmopathy. Sequencing used blood. This chain links TRBV10-3 with TRBJ1-1, with 8 nucleotides matching TRBD1. DNA for the CDR3: TGTGCCATCAGTGAGTCTCGGGACAGGGAAGCTTTCTTT. It yields the protein CAISESRDREAFF.